The 25 T cell receptor beta chains below all came from one sample that was sequenced in a study of T cell responses to AZD1222 COVID-19 vaccine. This table comes from immunoSEQ multiplex PCR, and its TCRdb copy is limited to in-frame clones, with some not included. The profile covers about 160,000 clones, with approximately 90% appearing a single time and less than 5.5% taken by the ten largest. This specimen was peripheral blood, taken on day 0 of AZD1222 vaccination. The source of these receptors is an adult in good health.

Only one count was recorded for this clone. The rearrangement joins TRBV29-1 to TRBJ2-5; the D is unclear. V lost 4 bases and J 3 bases, leaving 12 bases between the germline ends. CDR3 size: 13 residues. Germline V gene data show CDR1 as SQVTM and CDR2 as ANQGSEA. In nucleotides, the CDR3 is TGCAGCGTTGTACGAGAACCTAAAGAGACCCAGTACTTC. Its protein is CSVVREPKETQYF.

The gene calls are TRBV7-8 and TRBJ2-1; D possibly corresponds to TRBD2 (5 bases). Trimming pared 1 base from V and 16 bases from J, leaving 20 bases between. The germline CDR1 and CDR2 sequences are SGHVS and FQNEAQ. This CDR3 is 14 amino acids long. CDR3 nucleotides: TGTGCCAGCAGCTTAGAACTAGGCCGGGCGAAGGTTTTCTTC. It specifies CASSLELGRAKVFF.

The chain couples TRBV2 to TRBJ1-5; no reliable D call. Germline CDR1 and CDR2: SNHLY and FYNNEI. Trimming shortened V by 3 bases and J by 2 bases, and 5 bases separated the two germline ends. This CDR3 is 13 amino acids long. The CDR3 here is CASSEQGNQPQHF. The CDR3 DNA reads TGTGCCAGCAGTGAGCAGGGCAATCAGCCCCAGCATTTT. Supplemented by reference TRBV2 and TRBJ1-5, the full variable domain reads EPEVTQTPSHQVTQMGQEVILRCVPISNHLYFYWYRQILGQKVEFLVSFYNNEISEKSEIFDDQFSVERPDGSNFTLKIRSTKLEDSAMYFCASSEQGNQPQHFGDGTRLSIL.

This rearrangement joins TRBV6-5 to TRBJ2-7; D might be TRBD1 (6 bases). The CDR3 runs to 13 residues. Trimming took off 5 bases at V and 5 bases at J, with 13 bases between the two ends. CDR1 and CDR2 (germline): MNHEY, SVGAGI. CDR3 in amino acids: CASSRGNRDEQYF. CDR3 DNA: TGTGCCAGCAGTAGGGGCAACAGGGACGAGCAGTACTTC.

This chain joins TRBV28 and TRBJ2-5; D perhaps matches TRBD2 (6 bases). This CDR3 has 14 amino acids. The V gene's germline CDR1 is MDHEN and CDR2 SYDVKM. With 5 bases removed from V and 6 bases from J, the gap between germline ends came to 16 bases. DNA of the CDR3: TGTGCCAGCAGTCCCAGGGAGCTAGCGCAGACCCAGTACTTC. Translation: CASSPRELAQTQYF.

The rearrangement joins TRBV28 to TRBJ2-7, with a possible D match to TRBD1 (6 bases). The germline CDR1 and CDR2 sequences are MDHEN and SYDVKM. The CDR3 spans 16 residues. Trimming left V 4 bases short and J 2 bases short, with 18 bases between. CDR3 nucleotide sequence: TGTGCCAGCAGTTCCCACCCGGGACACCCCCCCTACGAGCAGTACTTC. This codes for CASSSHPGHPPYEQYF. The full variable domain, its missing parts supplied by reference TRBV28 and TRBJ2-7, is DVKVTQSSRYLVKRTGEKVFLECVQDMDHENMFWYRQDPGLGLRLIYFSYDVKMKEKGDIPEGYSVSREKKERFSLILESASTNQTSMYLCASSSHPGHPPYEQYFGPGTRLTVT.

This rearrangement joins TRBV6-5 to TRBJ1-3; D is possibly TRBD1 (5 bases). Per germline, CDR1 MNHEY and CDR2 SVGAGI. The CDR3 spans 15 residues. The V end was cut by 7 bases, the J end by 1 base, with 14 bases between. CDR3 sequence (DNA): TGTGCCAGCAAAGCCGGGACGGATTCTGGAAACACCATATATTTT. It translates to CASKAGTDSGNTIYF.

This chain links TRBV28 with TRBJ2-7; D might be TRBD2 (6 bases). V dropped 6 bases and J dropped 2 bases, with 14 bases sitting between them. This CDR3 contains 14 residues. The germline CDR1 and CDR2 sequences are MDHEN and SYDVKM. This CDR3 reads CASSRLGGTYEQYF. Written as DNA, the CDR3 is TGTGCCAGCAGCCGTTTGGGCGGGACCTACGAGCAGTACTTC.

V and J are TRBV5-1 and TRBJ1-2; D might be TRBD1 (5 bases). Germline V CDR1 and CDR2: SGHRS, YFSETQ. This CDR3 is 17 amino acids long. Between the trimmed V and J ends, which lost 3 bases and 4 bases, there was a span of 22 bases. The chain's CDR3 is CASSSGTRAVVSYGYTF. CDR3 coding DNA: TGCGCCAGCAGCTCAGGGACCAGGGCGGTAGTATCCTATGGCTACACCTTC.

This chain joins TRBV5-1 and TRBJ2-7; the D gene is possibly TRBD2 (6 bases). Between the trimmed V and J ends, which lost 4 bases and 0 bases, there was a span of 14 bases. This CDR3 has 15 residues. Germline-derived CDR1 and CDR2 are SGHRS and YFSETQ. As DNA, the CDR3 is TGCGCCAGCAGCGTGCCGGGACTGAGCTCCTACGAGCAGTACTTC. Residues: CASSVPGLSSYEQYF.

In this sample, this clone turned up a few times. The rearrangement joins TRBV20-1 to TRBJ2-1; no clear D gene. The CDR3 has 11 amino acids. Germline V gene data show CDR1 as DFQATT and CDR2 as SNEGSKA (reference sequence). The V end was cut by 0 bases, the J end by 8 bases, with 5 bases between. The CDR3 DNA is TGCAGTGCTAGAGAGGTCTATGAGCAGTTCTTC. This codes for CSAREVYEQFF.

This clone was observed a few times. The chain is built from TRBV29-1 and TRBJ1-5; D remains unclear. Germline V CDR1 and CDR2: SQVTM, ANQGSEA. The CDR3 totals 14 residues. V lost 0 bases, J lost 2 bases, and 8 bases lay in between. The CDR3 bases are TGCAGCGTTGAAGAGGGATACGGCAATCAGCCCCAGCATTTT. Translation: CSVEEGYGNQPQHF.

CDR3: CASSPTGNTEAFF. The CDR3 DNA reads TGTGCCAGCAGCCCGACAGGGAACACTGAAGCTTTCTTT. The J gene is TRBJ1-1, the V gene TRBV11-3, with D maybe TRBD1 (6 bases). In germline, CDR1 is SGHNT, CDR2 YENEEA. V was pared by 5 bases and J by 1 base, with 8 bases between. This CDR3 is built from 13 residues.

CDR3 bases: TGTGCCAGCAGCTTAACGGGGGCCGCAGGGTCTGAAGCTTTCTTT. It yields the protein CASSLTGAAGSEAFF. V and J are TRBV7-3 and TRBJ1-1, with a weak D call TRBD1 (6 bases). V lost 0 bases to trimming and J lost 6 bases, with 14 bases between them. CDR1 SGHTA and CDR2 FQGTGA come from the germline V gene. There are 15 residues in the CDR3.

The V gene is TRBV29-1, the J gene TRBJ2-5; D is unclear. The CDR3 extends over 10 amino acids. Germline CDR1 and CDR2: SQVTM and ANQGSEA. Trimming removed 6 bases at V and 4 bases at J, with 6 bases between. For the CDR3, the DNA is TGCAGCGTGTTTAGAGAGACCCAGTACTTC. It is translated as CSVFRETQYF.

The chain links TRBV3-1 (or the pseudogene TRBV3-2) to TRBJ2-7, with 11 bases matching TRBD2. The germline V gene has CDR1 LGHDT and CDR2 YNNKEL (reference sequence). This CDR3 spans 15 amino acids. V gave up 4 bases and J gave up 9 bases; unmatched junction bases: 11. The CDR3 coding sequence is TGTGCCAGCAGCCTGGGGACTAGCGGATTTTTGTGGCAGTACTTC. Its translation: CASSLGTSGFLWQYF.

This sequence joins TRBV4-2 and TRBJ1-1; tentative D call: TRBD1 (6 bases). This CDR3 contains 17 residues. Germline-derived CDR1 and CDR2 are LGHNA and YNFKEQ. The V end was cut by 2 bases, the J end by 3 bases, with 19 bases between. CDR3 nucleotide sequence: TGTGCCAGCAGCCAACGGGGGGGCGCCTTAAGGGACACTGAAGCTTTCTTT. Amino acids: CASSQRGGALRDTEAFF.

The V call is TRBV5-1, the J call TRBJ2-2; TRBD2 matches at 8 bases. With V trimmed by 7 bases and J by 3 bases, 8 bases remained unmatched. The germline V gene has CDR1 SGHRS and CDR2 YFSETQ. This CDR3 has 15 residues. The CDR3 is CASLRGGADTGELFF. The CDR3 DNA reads TGCGCCAGCCTCCGGGGGGGCGCAGACACCGGGGAGCTGTTTTTT.

The chain uses TRBV1 and TRBJ2-7; TRBD2 is the table's D call, not checked against the DNA. TRBV1 is termed a pseudogene. This CDR3 region has 10 residues. The CDR3 protein is CTSSLGGQYF. CDR3 in DNA: TGCACCAGCAGCCTGGGGGGGCAGTACTTC.

This clone was seen just once. CDR3: CASSLIKGNAEAFF. The CDR3 DNA reads TGTGCCAGCAGCTTGATTAAGGGCAATGCTGAAGCTTTCTTT. This chain joins TRBV5-6 and TRBJ1-1; D gene unclear. Per germline, CDR1 SGHDT and CDR2 YYEEEE. This CDR3 contains 14 residues. Trimming took off 1 base at V and 6 bases at J, with 13 bases between the two ends.

The J gene is TRBJ1-1, the V gene TRBV5-4; D not resolved. Germline V lookup: CDR1 SGHNT, CDR2 YYREEE (reference sequence). Deletions cut 1 base from V and 9 bases from J, with 7 bases between. The CDR3 sequence is 11 residues long. CDR3: CASSLNRQAFF. CDR3 DNA: TGTGCCAGCAGCTTGAACAGACAAGCTTTCTTT.

V gene TRBV7-2 combines with J gene TRBJ2-7; 8 bases fit TRBD1. Germline CDR1 SGHTA, CDR2 FQGNSA. Trimming took 4 bases from V and 5 from J; bases not matched to a gene: 4. CDR3 length equals 13 residues. The CDR3: CASSSGGPHEQYF. CDR3 DNA sequence: TGTGCCAGCAGCTCAGGGGGCCCCCACGAGCAGTACTTC.

J is TRBJ2-3 and V is TRBV7-2, with 8 bases that match TRBD2. The CDR3 consists of 15 residues. V dropped 2 bases and J dropped 2; count of bases not matched to a gene: 3. Germline V CDR1 and CDR2: SGHTA, FQGNSA. This chain's CDR3 is CASSLHSGITDTQYF. CDR3 DNA: TGTGCCAGCAGCTTACATAGCGGGATCACAGATACGCAGTATTTT.

This sequence joins TRBV10-3 and TRBJ1-6; D ambiguous. Between the trimmed V and J ends, which lost 4 bases and 9 bases, there was a span of 13 bases. The CDR3 has 14 residues. In germline, CDR1 is ENHRY, CDR2 SYGVKD. The CDR3 loop is CAISVGSDFSPLHF. The CDR3 nucleotides read TGTGCCATCAGTGTGGGCAGCGATTTTTCACCCCTCCACTTT.

V gene TRBV15 combines with J gene TRBJ1-2; weak D call: TRBD1 (6 bases). The CDR3 contains 14 residues. V dropped 0 bases and J dropped 5 bases, with 10 bases sitting between them. Germline CDR1 reads LNHNV; CDR2 reads YYDKDF (reference sequence). Written as DNA, the CDR3 is TGTGCCACCAGCAGAGACAGGGGTCGGTATGGCTACACCTTC. Its protein is CATSRDRGRYGYTF.